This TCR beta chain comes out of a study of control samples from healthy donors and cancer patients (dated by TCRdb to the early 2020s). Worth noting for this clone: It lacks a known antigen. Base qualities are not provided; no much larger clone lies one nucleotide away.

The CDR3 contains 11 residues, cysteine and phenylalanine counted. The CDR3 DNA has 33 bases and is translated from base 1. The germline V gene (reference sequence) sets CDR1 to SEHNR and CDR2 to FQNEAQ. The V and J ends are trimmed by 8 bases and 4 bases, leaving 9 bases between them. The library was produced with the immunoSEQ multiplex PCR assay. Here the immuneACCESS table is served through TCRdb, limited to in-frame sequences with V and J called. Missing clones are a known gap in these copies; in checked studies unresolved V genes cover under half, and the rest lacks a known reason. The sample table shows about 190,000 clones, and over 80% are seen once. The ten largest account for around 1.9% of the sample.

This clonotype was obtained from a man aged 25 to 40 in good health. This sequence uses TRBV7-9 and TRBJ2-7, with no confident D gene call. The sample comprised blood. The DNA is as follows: TGTGCCAGCGCACTCCTTTACGAGCAGTACTTC. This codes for CASALLYEQYF.